This T cell receptor (beta chain) appears in the sequencing data of a study of CD8 T cells in Susac syndrome. Study-wide context: Treatment at blood withdrawal was none, corticosteroids, or intravenous immunoglobulin alone in Susac syndrome patients.

Germline CDR1 reads SEHNR; CDR2 reads FQNEAQ (reference sequence). V lost 1 base and J lost 2; bases outside the gene matches: 1. This CDR3 spans 14 amino acids. RNA in amounts of 0.5 to 1 ug was reverse transcribed with random hexamers. TCRdb analysed the immunoSEQ multiplex PCR reads with MiXCR anew, one entry per CDR3 protein. The data show approximately 210,000 distinct CDR3 sequences, with less than 95% seen just once and 0.15% to 0.2% held by the top ten. From blood CD8+ and CD4+ T cells, the TCR beta chain was sequenced. Susac syndrome patients met recently defined diagnostic criteria for definite or probable disease.

The specimen sequenced was CD4+ T cells from PBMCs. The V and J genes are TRBV7-9 and TRBJ2-7, with 8 bases matching TRBD1. The clonotype comes from a human donor with Susac syndrome. The CDR3 DNA is TGTGCCAGCAGCTTAGGACAGGGGACCTACGAGCAGTACTTC. Translation: CASSLGQGTYEQYF.